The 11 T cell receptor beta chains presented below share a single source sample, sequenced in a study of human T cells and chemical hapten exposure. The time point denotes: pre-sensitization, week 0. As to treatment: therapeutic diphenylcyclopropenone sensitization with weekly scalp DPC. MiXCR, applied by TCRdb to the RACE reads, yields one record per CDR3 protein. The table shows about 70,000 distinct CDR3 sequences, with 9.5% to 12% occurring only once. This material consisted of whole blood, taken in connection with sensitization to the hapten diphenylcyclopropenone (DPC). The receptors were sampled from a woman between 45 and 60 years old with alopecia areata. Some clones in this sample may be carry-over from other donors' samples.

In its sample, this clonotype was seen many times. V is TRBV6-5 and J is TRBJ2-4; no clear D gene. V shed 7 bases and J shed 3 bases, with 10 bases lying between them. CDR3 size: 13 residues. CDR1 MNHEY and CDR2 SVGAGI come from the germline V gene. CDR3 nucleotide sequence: TGTGCCAGCAAGGGTTGGAGCAAAAACATTCAGTACTTC. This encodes CASKGWSKNIQYF.

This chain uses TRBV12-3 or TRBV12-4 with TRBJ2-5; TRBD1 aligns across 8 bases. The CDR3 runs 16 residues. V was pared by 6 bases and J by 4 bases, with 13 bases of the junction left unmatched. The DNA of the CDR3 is TGTGCCAGCAGGGCGGACAGGGATCGATTAAGAGAGACCCAGTACTTC. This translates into CASRADRDRLRETQYF.

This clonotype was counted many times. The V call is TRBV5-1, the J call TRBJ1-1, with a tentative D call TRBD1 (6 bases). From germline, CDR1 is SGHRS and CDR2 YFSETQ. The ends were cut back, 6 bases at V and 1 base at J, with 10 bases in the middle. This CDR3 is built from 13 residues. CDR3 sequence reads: CASMGQTNTEAFF. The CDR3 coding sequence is TGCGCCAGCATGGGACAAACGAACACTGAAGCTTTCTTT.

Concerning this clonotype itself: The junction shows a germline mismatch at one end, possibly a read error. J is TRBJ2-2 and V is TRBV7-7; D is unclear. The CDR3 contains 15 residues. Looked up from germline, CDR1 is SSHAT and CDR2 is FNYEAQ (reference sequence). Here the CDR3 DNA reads TGTGCTAGCAGCTTAGGAAGCATCAACACCGGGGAGCTGTTTTTT. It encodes CASSLGSINTGELFF.

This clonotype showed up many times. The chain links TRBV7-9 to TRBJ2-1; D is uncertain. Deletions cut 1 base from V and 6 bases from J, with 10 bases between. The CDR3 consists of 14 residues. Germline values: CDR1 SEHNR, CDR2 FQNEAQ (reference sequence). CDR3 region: CASSLGPFGNEQFF. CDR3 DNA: TGTGCCAGCAGCTTAGGGCCCTTTGGCAATGAGCAGTTCTTC. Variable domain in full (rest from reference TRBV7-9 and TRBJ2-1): DTGVSQNPRHKITKRGQNVTFRCDPISEHNRLYWYRQTLGQGPEFLTYFQNEAQLEKSRLLSDRFSAERPKGSFSTLEIQRTEQGDSAMYLCASSLGPFGNEQFFGPGTRLTVL.

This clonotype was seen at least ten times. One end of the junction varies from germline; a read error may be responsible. The CDR3 region has the DNA TGTGCCAGCAGTTACCCAGCGGGAGTAAAGGCCTTC. Amino acids: CASSYPAGVKAF. The V call is TRBV12-3 or TRBV12-4, the J call TRBJ2-5; 8 bases are shared with TRBD2. The CDR3 runs 12 residues.

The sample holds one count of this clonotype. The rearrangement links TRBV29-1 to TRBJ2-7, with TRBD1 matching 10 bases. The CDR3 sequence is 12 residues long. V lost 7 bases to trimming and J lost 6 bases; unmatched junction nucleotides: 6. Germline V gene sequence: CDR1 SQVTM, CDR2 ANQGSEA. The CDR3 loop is CSGGDRGREQYF. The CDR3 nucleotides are TGCAGCGGGGGGGACAGGGGTCGCGAGCAGTACTTC.

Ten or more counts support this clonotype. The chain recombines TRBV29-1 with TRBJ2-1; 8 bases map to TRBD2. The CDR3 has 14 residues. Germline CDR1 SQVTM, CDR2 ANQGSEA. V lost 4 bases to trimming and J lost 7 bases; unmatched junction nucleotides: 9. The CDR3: CSVVTGGHYNEQFF. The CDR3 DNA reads TGCAGCGTTGTCACGGGAGGGCACTATAATGAGCAGTTCTTC.

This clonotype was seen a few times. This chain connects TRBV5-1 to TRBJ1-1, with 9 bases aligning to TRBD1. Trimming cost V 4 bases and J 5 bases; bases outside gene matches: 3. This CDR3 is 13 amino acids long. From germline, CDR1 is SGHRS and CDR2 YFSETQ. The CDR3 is CASSTGGRTEAFF. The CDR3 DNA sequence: TGCGCCAGCAGCACAGGGGGCAGGACTGAAGCTTTCTTT.

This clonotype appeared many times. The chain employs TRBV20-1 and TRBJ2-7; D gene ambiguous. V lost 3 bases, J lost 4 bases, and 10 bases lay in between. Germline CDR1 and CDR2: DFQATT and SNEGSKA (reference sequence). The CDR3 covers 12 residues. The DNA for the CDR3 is TGCAGTGCTAGGCTTGGGGTGTACGAGCAGTACTTC. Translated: CSARLGVYEQYF.

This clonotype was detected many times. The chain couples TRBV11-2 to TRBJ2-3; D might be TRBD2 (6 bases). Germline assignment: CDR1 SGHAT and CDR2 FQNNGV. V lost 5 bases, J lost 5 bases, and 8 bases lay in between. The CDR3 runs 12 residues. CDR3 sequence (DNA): TGTGCCAGCAGCGGAGCGGGAGATACGCAGTATTTT. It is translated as CASSGAGDTQYF.